The clone carrying this TCR beta chain occurred many times. The TCR library protocol was used to attach unique molecular identifiers. These identifiers were attached to individual cDNA molecules. One entry per CDR3 protein results from TCRdb running MiXCR on the 5' RACE reads. Found here are about 30,000 distinct CDR3 sequences, under 5% of them singletons; the top ten hold 7.5% to 9%. The CDR3 consists of 13 residues. CDR1 and CDR2 (germline): SGHTA, FQGTGA. The V gene lost 5 bases and the J gene lost 0 bases, with 7 bases spanning the gap. This sample stems from a study of early T cells in non-severe SARS-CoV-2 infection.

This sequence joins TRBV7-3 and TRBJ1-1; D is ambiguous. This clonotype was sampled from an adult who was a healthcare worker with PCR-confirmed SARS-CoV-2 infection or an uninfected control (not recorded which). What was sequenced was whole blood. DNA for the CDR3: TGTGCCAGCAGCCAATTGGTGAACACTGAAGCTTTCTTT. Encoded protein: CASSQLVNTEAFF.